The 16 T cell receptor beta chains listed next were all sequenced from one sample in a study of identical twins. One entry per CDR3 protein, called by TCRdb with MiXCR from the 5' RACE reads. The sample lists about 300,000 distinct CDR3 sequences; approximately 13% were seen once. These same data were also listed under a study on yellow fever vaccine responses in identical twins.

Sequencing was performed on CD8+ T cells sorted from blood. The source is a woman under 30 in good health.

This clonotype was counted a few times. The CDR3 protein is CASSDRDREGSPLHF. CDR3 DNA sequence: TGTGCCAGCAGCGACCGGGACAGGGAGGGTTCACCCCTCCACTTT. The V gene is TRBV9, the J gene TRBJ1-6, with 9 bases that match TRBD1. CDR1 and CDR2 from the germline V gene are SGDLS and YYNGEE. Germline trimming cut 3 bases from V and 9 bases from J; bases unmatched to any gene: 7. The CDR3 covers 15 residues.

This clonotype has a handful of counts. This chain links TRBV4-2 with TRBJ2-7; 8 positions agree with TRBD1. Trimming at V came to 5 bases and at J to 0 bases, leaving 15 bases not matched to a gene. The length of the CDR3 is 18 residues. Germline V gives CDR1 LGHNA, CDR2 YNFKEQ. Here the CDR3 DNA reads TGTGCCAGCAGCGAAACGGTGACACGGGACAGGCGCTCCTACGAGCAGTACTTC. It codes for CASSETVTRDRRSYEQYF.

This chain connects TRBV5-1 to TRBJ2-3, with 9 bases fitting TRBD2. Germline CDR1 SGHRS, CDR2 YFSETQ. The CDR3 runs to 15 residues. The junction had 8 bases not matched to a gene; V was cut back by 3 bases and J by 6 bases. The CDR3 loop reads CASSWAGGRGDTQYF. The CDR3 nucleotides are TGCGCCAGCAGCTGGGCGGGAGGGCGAGGGGATACGCAGTATTTT.

The V call is TRBV12-3 or TRBV12-4, the J call TRBJ1-1; no clear D. The CDR3 runs 12 residues. V was trimmed by 5 bases and J by 7 bases, leaving 11 bases between them. The CDR3 region has the DNA TGTGCCAGCAGTCCGCTTTTCGGTGAAGCTTTCTTT. Residues: CASSPLFGEAFF.

In this sample, this clonotype turned up many times. The V and J genes are TRBV2 and TRBJ1-4; 9 bases match TRBD1. The J segment lost 7 bases and the V segment lost 0 bases, leaving 3 bases of the junction unmatched. The CDR3 totals 15 residues. Per germline, CDR1 SNHLY and CDR2 FYNNEI. Here the CDR3 reads CASSEADRGSEKLFF. In DNA, the CDR3 is TGTGCCAGCAGTGAAGCGGACAGGGGAAGTGAAAAACTGTTTTTT.

This clonotype has only a few counts. The rearrangement uses TRBV12-3 or TRBV12-4 and TRBJ2-3, with 10 bases fitting TRBD2. This CDR3 spans 14 amino acids. With V trimmed by 5 bases and J by 4 bases, 3 bases remained unmatched. Here the CDR3 reads CASSAGLAADTQYF. CDR3 nucleotides: TGTGCCAGCAGTGCCGGACTAGCGGCAGATACGCAGTATTTT.

There are a few counts of this clonotype. The chain uses TRBV12-3 or TRBV12-4 and TRBJ2-1; maybe TRBD2 (5 bases). Between the trimmed V and J ends, which lost 6 bases and 12 bases, there was a span of 21 bases. The CDR3 loop spans 14 amino acids. Written as DNA, the CDR3 is TGTGCCAGCAGCCTAACCGACACAATACTAGGGCAGTTCTTC. Translating it yields CASSLTDTILGQFF.

This chain links TRBV14 with TRBJ2-1; possible D gene TRBD1, 5 bases. There are 17 residues in the CDR3. Germline values: CDR1 SGHDN, CDR2 FVKESK. With 4 bases removed from V and 0 bases from J, the gap between germline ends came to 16 bases. The CDR3 sequence: CASSPQTVFSSYNEQFF. DNA of the CDR3: TGTGCCAGCAGCCCCCAGACAGTTTTTAGCTCCTACAATGAGCAGTTCTTC.

This clonotype has only a few counts. The chain employs TRBV28 and TRBJ1-1; 11 bases line up with TRBD1. The germline V gene has CDR1 MDHEN and CDR2 SYDVKM. The CDR3 loop spans 17 amino acids. Trimming at V came to 1 base and at J to 4 bases, leaving 8 bases not matched to a gene. In DNA, the CDR3 is TGTGCCAGCAGTTTATCAGCCGGGACAGGGGGTAGCACTGAAGCTTTCTTT. Encoded protein: CASSLSAGTGGSTEAFF.

The V gene is TRBV5-1, the J gene TRBJ1-2; TRBD1 is a possible D gene (5 bases). This CDR3 spans 15 amino acids. Germline loops: CDR1 SGHRS, CDR2 YFSETQ. The germline V and J ends were trimmed by 3 bases and 0 bases, with 12 bases remaining between them. The CDR3 reads CASSSRQRANYGYTF. The CDR3 region has the DNA TGCGCCAGCAGCTCCAGACAGCGAGCTAACTATGGCTACACCTTC.

This clonotype was seen a few times. One end of the junction varies from germline; a read error may be responsible. The chain recombines TRBV2 with TRBJ2-7, with 15 bases lining up with TRBD2. Per the germline V gene, CDR1 is SNHLY and CDR2 is FYNNEI. This CDR3 spans 18 amino acids. This CDR3 is CASSEVLGLAGGSHEQYF. The CDR3 region has the DNA TGTGCCAGCAGTGAAGTTTTGGGACTAGCGGGAGGCTCCCACGAGCAGTACTTC. Drawing the rest from reference TRBV2 and TRBJ2-7, the complete variable domain is EPEVTQTPSHQVTQMGQEVILRCVPISNHLYFYWYRQILGQKVEFLVSFYNNEISEKSEIFDDQFSVERPDGSNFTLKIRSTKLEDSAMYFCASSEVLGLAGGSHEQYFGPGTRLTVT.

V gene TRBV29-1 combines with J gene TRBJ1-2; possible D gene TRBD1, 5 bases. CDR3 length: 13 residues. V was clipped by 6 bases and J by 5 bases, with 16 bases between them. Germline CDR1 and CDR2: SQVTM and ANQGSEA. The CDR3 DNA reads TGCAGCGTCCCGACGGGGGACCAGTATGGCTACACCTTC. Its translation is CSVPTGDQYGYTF.

This rearrangement joins TRBV29-1 to TRBJ1-1; perhaps TRBD1 as D (5 bases). Trimming shortened V by 4 bases and J by 3 bases, and 9 bases separated the two germline ends. The CDR3 extends over 12 amino acids. The germline CDR1 and CDR2 sequences are SQVTM and ANQGSEA. DNA of the CDR3: TGCAGCGTTGGCAGGGTATACACTGAAGCTTTCTTT. It yields the protein CSVGRVYTEAFF.

This clonotype was seen at least ten times. The genes are TRBV20-1 and TRBJ2-1; 13 bases agree with TRBD2. The V segment lost 6 bases and the J segment 8 bases; nucleotides outside the gene matches: 16. The CDR3 spans 17 residues. Germline values: CDR1 DFQATT, CDR2 SNEGSKA (reference sequence). The CDR3 reads CSARLLPTSGGAYEQFF. The CDR3, as DNA: TGCAGTGCCAGACTCCTCCCTACTAGCGGGGGGGCCTATGAGCAGTTCTTC.

This clonotype was recorded a few times. The V gene is TRBV7-9, the J gene TRBJ2-7, with 9 bases fitting TRBD1. This CDR3 region has 16 residues. The germline V gene encodes CDR1 SEHNR and CDR2 FQNEAQ (reference sequence). The V and J ends lost 1 base and 5 bases, in that order; junction bases with no gene match: 9. The CDR3 spells CASSLGSTGGGDEQYF. CDR3 DNA: TGTGCCAGCAGCTTAGGCTCGACAGGGGGAGGCGACGAGCAGTACTTC.

This clonotype has just a few counts. The chain links TRBV15 to TRBJ1-5; no clear D. Germline V gives CDR1 LNHNV, CDR2 YYDKDF (reference sequence). V lost 0 bases to trimming and J lost 2 bases, with 8 bases between them. The CDR3 is made up of 15 amino acids. The CDR3: CATSRDVGGNQPQHF. In DNA form, the CDR3 reads TGTGCCACCAGCAGAGATGTCGGGGGCAATCAGCCCCAGCATTTT.